The table lists the clone carrying this TCR beta chain with a few counts. Its specificity is not known. The same CDR3 arises from other DNA sequences in this sample as well. The data were taken from a study of long-term antiretroviral therapy in people with HIV. Study summary: Specimens dating back about a decade before the 2015 immediate-ART recommendation are the oldest included. Study-level results: Samples were collected from about 2003 to 2018 under possibly less effective ART regimens.

CDR3 length: 14 residues. V dropped 0 bases and J dropped 1 base, with 8 bases sitting between them. Germline V gene data show CDR1 as SGHRS and CDR2 as YFSETQ. Sequencing used immunoSEQ v3.0 at survey level. The data were produced by immunoSEQ multiplex PCR, yet TCRdb's version contains in-frame clones alone and is incomplete. The sample shows under 25,000 clones, approximately 80% of them seen only once. The V and J genes are TRBV5-1 and TRBJ2-7; D perhaps matches TRBD2 (5 bases). The origin of this receptor is a man younger than 35 with HIV. Specimen: unsorted PBMCs, collected 0.5 years before starting antiretroviral therapy. CDR3 nucleotides: TGCGCCAGCAGCTTGGTCGGAGGATCCTACGAGCAGTACTTC. Its protein is CASSLVGGSYEQYF. The entire variable domain, with the rest obtained from reference TRBV5-1 and TRBJ2-7, is as follows: KAGVTQTPRYLIKTRGQQVTLSCSPISGHRSVSWYQQTPGQGLQFLFEYFSETQRNKGNFPGRFSGRQFSNSRSEMNVSTLELGDSALYLCASSLVGGSYEQYFGPGTRLTVT.